These T cell receptor beta chains were read from a single sample in a study of PD-L1 blockade in urothelial cancer. Assay used: immunoSEQ multiplex PCR; TCRdb lists only in-frame clones, some missing. The top ten hold about 10% of the sample, which has under 60,000 clones, 70% to 90% seen once. The sample consisted of PBMCs, taken around atezolizumab (anti-PD-L1) treatment. The receptors stem from a man in his 60s with urothelial cancer. The CDR3 runs from the conserved cysteine through the conserved F or W. D genes are given only for firm matches. A row's size may be missing; if present it is once, few, many or a size class.

D gene	V gene	J gene	clone size	CDR3 DNA	CDR3 protein
NA	TRBV10-2	TRBJ1-2	NA	TGCGCCAGCAGCGCGATGGGCCCCGCTTACTATGGCTACACCTTC	CASSAMGPAYYGYTF
NA	TRBV5-1	TRBJ2-2	NA	TGCGCCATTTCTAGGACAGTTGGGAACACCGGGGAGCTGTTTTTT	CAISRTVGNTGELFF
NA	TRBV4-3	TRBJ2-1	NA	TGCGCCAGCAGCCAAGAAGGCTCCCGGGTTATAGATGAGCAGTTCTTC	CASSQEGSRVIDEQFF
NA	TRBV6-5	TRBJ1-3	NA	TGTGCCAGCAGCGTTGGACAGCTTGGAAACACCATATATTTT	CASSVGQLGNTIYF
NA	TRBV5-1	TRBJ2-1	NA	TGCGCCAGCAGCTTGGAATTCAGGGGGGCAAATGAGCAGTTCTTC	CASSLEFRGANEQFF
NA	TRBV5-1	TRBJ2-7	few	TGCGCCAGCAGCCCCGACCCACCTAGCTCTCGCTCCTACGAGCAGTACTTC	CASSPDPPSSRSYEQYF
TRBD1	TRBV27	TRBJ2-2	NA	TGTGCCAGCAGTTTATGGGACAGGGGCGCCGGGGAGCTGTTTTTT	CASSLWDRGAGELFF
NA	TRBV30	TRBJ1-2	NA	TGTGCCTGGAGTGCAAGGGGCCATAACTATGGCTACACCTTC	CAWSARGHNYGYTF
TRBD2	TRBV12-5	TRBJ2-3	NA	TGTGCTAGTGGTCGGGACGGGGGGGCCGGGACAGATACGCAGTATTTT	CASGRDGGAGTDTQYF
NA	TRBV6-1	TRBJ1-2	NA	TGTGCCAGCACCTTCTGGGGGGTGGGCTACACCTTC	CASTFWGVGYTF
NA	TRBV7-9	TRBJ2-5	NA	TGTGCCAGCAGCCCCCCCCCGAGGTTCCAAGAGACCCAGTACTTC	CASSPPPRFQETQYF
NA	TRBV19	TRBJ2-3	NA	TGTGCCAGTAGTAAAGATAGAGATACGCAGTATTTT	CASSKDRDTQYF
TRBD2	TRBV5-1	TRBJ2-6	NA	TGCGCCAGCAGCCCGGGACCGGGGGGCTCTGGGGCCAACGTCCTGACTTTC	CASSPGPGGSGANVLTF
NA	TRBV10-1	TRBJ2-7	NA	TGCGCCAGTGCGGGGGCTCCCTCCTACGAGCAGTACTTC	CASAGAPSYEQYF
NA	TRBV20-1	TRBJ2-5	NA	TGCAGTGCTAGAGATAAAGAGACCCAGTACTTC	CSARDKETQYF
NA	TRBV15	TRBJ1-2	NA	TGTGCCACCAGCAGAGATAGGGACATGCCCTATGGCTACACCTTC	CATSRDRDMPYGYTF
NA	TRBV6-4	TRBJ1-1	NA	TGTGCCAGCAGACTCCAGGATACCCTTAACACTGAAGCTTTCTTT	CASRLQDTLNTEAFF
NA	TRBV18	TRBJ1-4	NA	TGTGCCAGCTCACCCCAAGCAGGGGCGAATGAAAAACTGTTTTTT	CASSPQAGANEKLFF
TRBD1	TRBV30	TRBJ2-1	NA	TGTGCCTGGGACAGGGCGAACTACAATGAGCAGTTCTTC	CAWDRANYNEQFF
TRBD1	TRBV18	TRBJ1-1	NA	TGTGCCAGCTCACCGGAGGCAGGGGGCACTGAAGCTTTCTTT	CASSPEAGGTEAFF
NA	TRBV11-3	TRBJ2-7	NA	TGTGCCAGCAGCCCGTTCGGTGAATTCGGGGTCGAGCAGTACTTC	CASSPFGEFGVEQYF
NA	TRBV20-1	TRBJ2-3	NA	TGCAGTGCTTTACAGACCACGCAGTATTTT	CSALQTTQYF
TRBD1	TRBV29-1	TRBJ1-5	NA	TGCAGCGGTCATAACGACAGGGAGGATCAGCCCCAGCATTTT	CSGHNDREDQPQHF
TRBD2	TRBV5-1	TRBJ2-5	NA	TGCGCCAGCAGCTGGCGACTAGCGGGGGCCTCGGGGGAGACCCAGTACTTC	CASSWRLAGASGETQYF
TRBD1	TRBV7-3	TRBJ2-5	once	TGTGCCAGCAGCTCCTTGGGACAGTTGAGGGAGACCCAGTACTTC	CASSSLGQLRETQYF
NA	TRBV19	TRBJ1-6	NA	TGTGCCAGTAGTATAGATACAGCTTCACCCCTCCACTTT	CASSIDTASPLHF
NA	TRBV2	TRBJ2-5	NA	TGTGCCAGCAGTGCTCAAGAGACCCAGTACTTC	CASSAQETQYF
NA	TRBV7-2	TRBJ1-2	NA	TGTGCCAGCAGCTTAGCATTCCGATTTGAGGACACCTTC	CASSLAFRFEDTF
TRBD1	TRBV6-1	TRBJ2-4	once	TGTGCCAGCAGTGAATCTAGTTTTCCGGGACAGGGGGACTCCAAAAACATTCAGTACTTC	CASSESSFPGQGDSKNIQYF
NA	TRBV1	TRBJ2-7	NA	TGCACCAGCAGCAAGCGGGGGTACGAGCAGTACTTC	CTSSKRGYEQYF
TRBD1	TRBV7-9	TRBJ1-5	NA	TGTGCCAGCAGCAAAGACAGGGGCAATCAGCCCCAGCATTTT	CASSKDRGNQPQHF
NA	TRBV30	TRBJ1-2	NA	TGTGCCTGGAGCGGAGGGGAGGGGTACTATGGCTACACCTTC	CAWSGGEGYYGYTF
TRBD1	TRBV9	TRBJ1-2	NA	TGTGCCAGCAGCGTAGGAGGGGGCCCTGGCTACACCTTC	CASSVGGGPGYTF
NA	TRBV15	TRBJ1-5	NA	TGTGCCACCAGCAGAGATAGTAGCAATCAGCCCCAGCATTTT	CATSRDSSNQPQHF
NA	TRBV5-5	TRBJ1-2	NA	TGTGCCAGCAGCTTGGCCGGCCGGGGTGGCTACACCTTC	CASSLAGRGGYTF
TRBD2	TRBV5-4	TRBJ2-7	NA	TGTGCCAGCAGCTTGGCCCAGACTAGCGGTTCCTACGAGCAGTACTTC	CASSLAQTSGSYEQYF
NA	TRBV6-1	TRBJ2-7	NA	TGTGCCAGCAACCATGAGGGACTGATCTACGAGCAGTACTTC	CASNHEGLIYEQYF
NA	TRBV28	TRBJ2-7	NA	TGTGCCAGCAGTTTATCTGGGCCAACCTACGAGCAGTACTTC	CASSLSGPTYEQYF
NA	TRBV29-1	TRBJ1-1	NA	TGCAGCGGGAGCAGGGGGAACACTGAAGCTTTCTTT	CSGSRGNTEAFF
TRBD1	TRBV2	TRBJ1-6	few	TGTGCCAGTACAGGGGATTATTCACCCCTCCACTTT	CASTGDYSPLHF
NA	TRBV27	TRBJ1-2	once	TGTGCCAGCAGTTGGGCATCTGGGACTCGCCCTAACTATGGCTACACCTTC	CASSWASGTRPNYGYTF
NA	TRBV5-8	TRBJ1-3	NA	TGTGCCAGCAGGTCTAGCGGGACTCCTAGGGACACCATATATTTT	CASRSSGTPRDTIYF
NA	TRBV27	TRBJ1-2	few	TGTGCCAGCAGTTTATCTGGAGACTCGTCCTATGGCTACACCTTC	CASSLSGDSSYGYTF
TRBD1	TRBV6-5	TRBJ1-1	NA	TGTGCCAGCAGGAGCGGGACAGGGTGGACTGAAGCTTTCTTT	CASRSGTGWTEAFF
NA	TRBV7-2	TRBJ2-5	few	TGTGCCAGCAGCTTAGGGCCTGCCGGGGAGACCCAGTACTTC	CASSLGPAGETQYF
TRBD1	TRBV6-6	TRBJ2-7	NA	TGTGCCAGCAGTTCCCCGGGGACAGGGATTAGCGAGCAGTACTTC	CASSSPGTGISEQYF
TRBD1	TRBV11-2	TRBJ1-1	NA	TGTGCCAGCAGGGGGACAGGGGAATTGAACACTGAAGCTTTCTTT	CASRGTGELNTEAFF
NA	TRBV11-1	TRBJ2-1	NA	TGTGCCAGCAGCTTTTCTAGCCCAAAAGGTTGGGAGCAGTTCTTC	CASSFSSPKGWEQFF
NA	TRBV7-2	TRBJ2-3	NA	TGTGCCAGCAGCTCGAGGGCTAGCGAGGCAGATACGCAGTATTTT	CASSSRASEADTQYF
NA	TRBV9	TRBJ2-7	once	TGTGCCAGCAGCGTAGGGCAGGCCCCCACCTACGAGCAGTACTTC	CASSVGQAPTYEQYF
TRBD1	TRBV7-2	TRBJ1-6	once	TGTGCCAGCAGCTTAGAACTGGGACAGGTATTCTCCTATAATTCACCCCTCCACTTT	CASSLELGQVFSYNSPLHF
TRBD1	TRBV7-2	TRBJ1-4	NA	TGTGCCAGCAGCCCGACAGGGGCGGGTGAAAAACTGTTTTTT	CASSPTGAGEKLFF
TRBD1	TRBV4-1	TRBJ1-6	NA	TGCGCCAGCAGCCCGGGACAGGGGGTTAGTTCACCCCTCCACTTT	CASSPGQGVSSPLHF
TRBD1	TRBV4-3	TRBJ2-3	NA	TGCGCCAGCAGCCAAGAAGGGACAGGGGTCCTTGATACGCAGTATTTT	CASSQEGTGVLDTQYF
NA	TRBV28	TRBJ1-6	once	TGTGCCAGCAGTCCTGGACAGAATTCACCCCTCCACTTT	CASSPGQNSPLHF
NA	TRBV7-6	TRBJ2-5	NA	TGTGCCAGCAGCCAAGACAGGAACCAAGAGACCCAGTACTTC	CASSQDRNQETQYF
NA	TRBV6-5	TRBJ1-1	NA	TGTGCCAGCAGGACACTGGCAGCGAACACTGAAGCTTTCTTT	CASRTLAANTEAFF
NA	TRBV11-2	TRBJ2-1	once	TGTGCCAGCAGCCGACAGAACAATGAGCAGTTCTTC	CASSRQNNEQFF
TRBD1	TRBV18	TRBJ2-7	NA	TGTGCCAGCTCACCCACCGCGAGACAGGGATGGAACGTGGGCGAGCAGTACTTC	CASSPTARQGWNVGEQYF